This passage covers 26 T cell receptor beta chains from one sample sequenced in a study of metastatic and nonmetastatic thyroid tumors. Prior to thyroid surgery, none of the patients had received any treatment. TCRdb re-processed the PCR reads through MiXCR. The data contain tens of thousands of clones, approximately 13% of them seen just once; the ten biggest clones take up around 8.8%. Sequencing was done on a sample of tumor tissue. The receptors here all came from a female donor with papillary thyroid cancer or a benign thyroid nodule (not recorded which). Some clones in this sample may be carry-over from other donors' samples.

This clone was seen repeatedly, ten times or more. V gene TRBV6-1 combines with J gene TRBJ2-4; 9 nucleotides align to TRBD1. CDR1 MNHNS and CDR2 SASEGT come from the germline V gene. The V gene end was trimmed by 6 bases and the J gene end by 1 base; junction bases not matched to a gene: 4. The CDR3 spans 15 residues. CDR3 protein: CASRTGGMAKNIQYF. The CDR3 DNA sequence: TGTGCCAGCAGAACAGGGGGCATGGCCAAAAACATTCAGTACTTC.

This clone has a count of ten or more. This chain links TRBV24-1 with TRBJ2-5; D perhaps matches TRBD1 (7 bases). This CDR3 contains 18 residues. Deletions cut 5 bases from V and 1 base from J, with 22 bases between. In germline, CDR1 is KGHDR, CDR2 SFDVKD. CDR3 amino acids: CATSGLGGRGVPQETQYF. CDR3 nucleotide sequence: TGTGCCACCAGTGGCCTCGGCGGCAGGGGGGTGCCCCAAGAGACCCAGTACTTC.

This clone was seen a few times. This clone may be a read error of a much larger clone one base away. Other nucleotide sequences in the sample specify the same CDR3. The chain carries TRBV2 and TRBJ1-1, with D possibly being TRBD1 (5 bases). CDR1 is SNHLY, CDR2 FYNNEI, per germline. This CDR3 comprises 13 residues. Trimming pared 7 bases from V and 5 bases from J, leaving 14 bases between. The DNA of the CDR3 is TGTGCCAGCACAAGGGGAAGGGAAACTGAAGCTTTCTTT. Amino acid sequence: CASTRGRETEAFF.

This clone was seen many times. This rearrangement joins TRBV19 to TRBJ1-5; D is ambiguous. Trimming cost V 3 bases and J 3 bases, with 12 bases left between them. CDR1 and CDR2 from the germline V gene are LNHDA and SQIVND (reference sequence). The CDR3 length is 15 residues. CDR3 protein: CASSISRAINQPQHF. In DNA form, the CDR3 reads TGTGCCAGTAGTATTTCTAGGGCTATCAATCAGCCCCAGCATTTT.

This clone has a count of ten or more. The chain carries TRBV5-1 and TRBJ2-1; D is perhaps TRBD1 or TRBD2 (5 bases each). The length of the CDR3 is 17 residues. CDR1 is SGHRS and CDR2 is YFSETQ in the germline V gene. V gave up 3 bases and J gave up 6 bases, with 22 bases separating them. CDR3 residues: CASSSKTGRLRGNEQFF. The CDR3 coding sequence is TGCGCCAGCAGCTCTAAAACTGGGCGTCTGAGGGGCAATGAGCAGTTCTTC.

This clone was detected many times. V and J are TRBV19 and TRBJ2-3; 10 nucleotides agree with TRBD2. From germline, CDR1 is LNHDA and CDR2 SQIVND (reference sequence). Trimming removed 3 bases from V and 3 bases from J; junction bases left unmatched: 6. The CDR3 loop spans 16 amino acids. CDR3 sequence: CASSIGLAGATDTQYF. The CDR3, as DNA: TGTGCCAGTAGTATCGGGCTAGCGGGAGCTACAGATACGCAGTATTTT.

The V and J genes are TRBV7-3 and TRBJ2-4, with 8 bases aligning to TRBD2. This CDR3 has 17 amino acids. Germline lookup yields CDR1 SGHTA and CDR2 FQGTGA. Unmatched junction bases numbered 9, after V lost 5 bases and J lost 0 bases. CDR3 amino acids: CASSPPGLDLAKNIQYF. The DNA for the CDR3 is TGTGCCAGCAGCCCCCCGGGACTAGATTTAGCCAAAAACATTCAGTACTTC. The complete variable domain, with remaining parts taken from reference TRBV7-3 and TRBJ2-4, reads GAGVSQTPSNKVTEKGKYVELRCDPISGHTALYWYRQSLGQGPEFLIYFQGTGAADDSGLPNDRFFAVRPEGSVSTLKIQRTERGDSAVYLCASSPPGLDLAKNIQYFGAGTRLSVL.

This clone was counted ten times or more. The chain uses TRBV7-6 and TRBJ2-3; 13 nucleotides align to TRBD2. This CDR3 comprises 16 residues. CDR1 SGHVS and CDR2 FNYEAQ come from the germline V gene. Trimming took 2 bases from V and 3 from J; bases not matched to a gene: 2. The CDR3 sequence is CASSLRGLAGTDTQYF. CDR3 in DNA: TGTGCCAGCAGCTTAAGGGGACTAGCGGGAACAGATACGCAGTATTTT.

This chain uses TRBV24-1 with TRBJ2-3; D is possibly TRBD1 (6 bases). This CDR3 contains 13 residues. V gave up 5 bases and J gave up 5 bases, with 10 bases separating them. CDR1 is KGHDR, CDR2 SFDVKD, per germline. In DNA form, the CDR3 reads TGTGCCACCAGTGTACAGGGTATAGATACGCAGTATTTT. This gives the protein CATSVQGIDTQYF.

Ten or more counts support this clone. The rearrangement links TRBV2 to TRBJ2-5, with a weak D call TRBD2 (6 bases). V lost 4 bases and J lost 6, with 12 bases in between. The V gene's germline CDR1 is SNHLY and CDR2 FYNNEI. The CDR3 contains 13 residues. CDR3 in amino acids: CASSGVGGKTQYF. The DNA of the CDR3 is TGTGCCAGCAGTGGAGTTGGGGGGAAGACCCAGTACTTC.

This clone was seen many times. CDR3 amino acids: CASSTQKSQPQHF. DNA for the CDR3: TGTGCCAGTAGTACTCAAAAAAGTCAGCCCCAGCATTTT. J is TRBJ1-5 and V is TRBV19; D gene ambiguous. V lost 4 bases and J lost 6, with 10 bases in between. CDR1 and CDR2 from the germline V gene are LNHDA and SQIVND (reference sequence). The CDR3 loop spans 13 amino acids.

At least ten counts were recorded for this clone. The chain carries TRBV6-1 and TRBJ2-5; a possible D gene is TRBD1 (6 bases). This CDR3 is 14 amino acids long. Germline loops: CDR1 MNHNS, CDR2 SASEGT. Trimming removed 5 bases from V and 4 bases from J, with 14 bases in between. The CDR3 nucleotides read TGTGCCAGCAGTAAAACAGGGAAAGTAGAGACCCAGTACTTC. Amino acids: CASSKTGKVETQYF.

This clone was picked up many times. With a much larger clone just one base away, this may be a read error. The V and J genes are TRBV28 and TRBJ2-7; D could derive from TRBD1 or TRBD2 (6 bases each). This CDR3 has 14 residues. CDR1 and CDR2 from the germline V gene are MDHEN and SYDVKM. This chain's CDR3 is CAGSSLGASDEQYF. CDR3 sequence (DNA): TGTGCCGGCAGTTCCTTGGGGGCTAGCGACGAGCAGTACTTC.

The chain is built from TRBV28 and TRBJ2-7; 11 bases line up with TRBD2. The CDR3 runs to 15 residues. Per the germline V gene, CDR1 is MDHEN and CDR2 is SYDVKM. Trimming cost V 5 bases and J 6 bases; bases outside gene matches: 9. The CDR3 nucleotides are TGTGCCAGCAGTACACTAGCGGGAGCCTTCGTCGAGCAGTACTTC. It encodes CASSTLAGAFVEQYF.

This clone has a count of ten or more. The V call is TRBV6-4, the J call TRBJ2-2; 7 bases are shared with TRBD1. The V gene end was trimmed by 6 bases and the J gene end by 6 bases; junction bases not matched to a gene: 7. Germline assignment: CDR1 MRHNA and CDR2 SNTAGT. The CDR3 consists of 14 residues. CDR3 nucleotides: TGTGCCAGCAGAAAGAGACAGGGTGCCGGGGAGCTGTTTTTT. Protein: CASRKRQGAGELFF.

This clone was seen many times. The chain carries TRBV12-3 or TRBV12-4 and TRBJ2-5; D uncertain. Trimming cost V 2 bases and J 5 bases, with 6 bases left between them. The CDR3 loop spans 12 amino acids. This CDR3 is CASSLIRETQYF. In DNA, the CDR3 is TGTGCCAGCAGTTTAATCCGTGAGACCCAGTACTTC.

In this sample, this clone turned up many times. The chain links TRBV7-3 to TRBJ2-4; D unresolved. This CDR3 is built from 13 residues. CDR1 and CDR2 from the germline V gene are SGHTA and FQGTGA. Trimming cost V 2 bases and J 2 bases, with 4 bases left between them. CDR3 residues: CASSLDPKNIQYF. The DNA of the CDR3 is TGTGCCAGCAGCTTAGACCCCAAAAACATTCAGTACTTC.

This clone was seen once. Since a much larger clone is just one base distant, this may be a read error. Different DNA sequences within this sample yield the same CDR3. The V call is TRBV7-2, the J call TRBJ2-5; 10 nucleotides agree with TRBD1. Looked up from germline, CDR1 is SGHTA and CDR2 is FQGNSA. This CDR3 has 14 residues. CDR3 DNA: TGTGCCAGCAGCCCGACAGGGGGCGGCGAGACGCAGTACTTC. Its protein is CASSPTGGGETQYF.

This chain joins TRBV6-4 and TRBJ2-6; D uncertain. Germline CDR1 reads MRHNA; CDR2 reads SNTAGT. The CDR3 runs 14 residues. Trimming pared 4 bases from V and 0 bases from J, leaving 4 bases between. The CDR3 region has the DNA TGTGCCAGCAGTGCGGACTCTGGGGCCAACGTCCTGACTTTC. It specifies CASSADSGANVLTF.

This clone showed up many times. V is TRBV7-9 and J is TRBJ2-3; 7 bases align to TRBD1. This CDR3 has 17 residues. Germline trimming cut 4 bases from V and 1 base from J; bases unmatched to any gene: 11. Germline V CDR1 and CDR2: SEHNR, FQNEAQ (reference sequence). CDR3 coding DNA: TGTGCCAGCAGCTCTACCGGGACAGCTCTACGCACAGATACGCAGTATTTT. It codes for CASSSTGTALRTDTQYF.

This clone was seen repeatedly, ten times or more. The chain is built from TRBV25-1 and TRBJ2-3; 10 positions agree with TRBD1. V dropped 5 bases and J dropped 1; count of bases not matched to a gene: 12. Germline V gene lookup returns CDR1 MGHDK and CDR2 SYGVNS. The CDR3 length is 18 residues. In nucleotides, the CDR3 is TGTGCCAGCAGTACCCCCGGGACAGGGGATCGGGGCACAGATACGCAGTATTTT. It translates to CASSTPGTGDRGTDTQYF.

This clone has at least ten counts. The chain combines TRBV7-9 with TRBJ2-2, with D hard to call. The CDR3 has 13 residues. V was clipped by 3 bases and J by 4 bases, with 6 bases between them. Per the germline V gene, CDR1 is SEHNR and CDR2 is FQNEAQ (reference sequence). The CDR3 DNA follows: TGTGCCAGCAGCTTCAGGAGCACCGGGGAGCTGTTTTTT. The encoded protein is CASSFRSTGELFF.

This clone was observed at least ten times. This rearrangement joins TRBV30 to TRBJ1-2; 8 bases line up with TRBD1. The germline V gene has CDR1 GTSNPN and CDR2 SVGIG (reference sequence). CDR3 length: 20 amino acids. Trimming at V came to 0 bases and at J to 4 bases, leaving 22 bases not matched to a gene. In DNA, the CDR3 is TGTGCCTGGAGTGTCCGTCCCCTCATTACGACAGGGGAGGAGAGCTATGGCTACACCTTC. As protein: CAWSVRPLITTGEESYGYTF.

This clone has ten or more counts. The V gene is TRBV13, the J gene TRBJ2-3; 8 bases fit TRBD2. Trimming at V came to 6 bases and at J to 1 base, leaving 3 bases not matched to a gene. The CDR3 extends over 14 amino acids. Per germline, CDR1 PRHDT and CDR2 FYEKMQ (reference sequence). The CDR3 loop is CASSETSGTDTQYF. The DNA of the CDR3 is TGTGCCAGCAGTGAGACTAGCGGCACAGATACGCAGTATTTT. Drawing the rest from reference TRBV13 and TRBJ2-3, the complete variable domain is AAGVIQSPRHLIKEKRETATLKCYPIPRHDTVYWYQQGPGQDPQFLISFYEKMQSDKGSIPDRFSAQQFSDYHSELNMSSLELGDSALYFCASSETSGTDTQYFGPGTRLTVL.

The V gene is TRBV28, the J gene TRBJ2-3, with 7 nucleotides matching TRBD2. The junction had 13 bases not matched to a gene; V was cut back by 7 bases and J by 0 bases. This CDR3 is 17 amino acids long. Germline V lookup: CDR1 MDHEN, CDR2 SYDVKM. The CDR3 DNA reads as TGTGCCAGCATCTTACCCTCTCTAGCGGCAAGCACAGATACGCAGTATTTT. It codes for CASILPSLAASTDTQYF.

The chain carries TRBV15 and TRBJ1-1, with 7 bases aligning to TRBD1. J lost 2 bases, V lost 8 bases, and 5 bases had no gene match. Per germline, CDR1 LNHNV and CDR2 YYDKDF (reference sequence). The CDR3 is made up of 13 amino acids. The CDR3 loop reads CATQDRANTEAFF. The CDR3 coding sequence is TGTGCCACCCAAGACAGGGCCAACACTGAAGCTTTCTTT.